This passage covers 18 T cell receptor beta chains from one sample sequenced in a study of blood T cell repertoires in COVID-19. TCRdb's copy holds only in-frame clones and misses some; the assay was immunoSEQ multiplex PCR. The top ten clones hold under 4% of a sample with roughly 120,000 clones, about 83% of them seen once. Material: peripheral blood. These TCRs come from a man in his sixties with acute or convalescent COVID-19.

The V and J genes are TRBV5-5 and TRBJ2-3; possibly TRBD1 for D (6 bases). V gave up 3 bases and J gave up 6 bases, with 14 bases separating them. Germline assignment: CDR1 SGHKS and CDR2 YYEKEE (reference sequence). The CDR3 extends over 14 amino acids. The CDR3 loop is CASSYRQVEDTQYF. The CDR3 nucleotides read TGTGCCAGCAGCTATCGACAGGTGGAGGATACGCAGTATTTT.

The rearrangement uses TRBV3-1 (or the pseudogene TRBV3-2) and TRBJ1-5; no clear D. Germline V gene data show CDR1 as LGHDT and CDR2 as YNNKEL (reference sequence). The V end lost 0 bases, the J end lost 2 bases, and 14 bases lay between the germline ends. The CDR3 runs to 17 residues. The CDR3 protein is CASSQDPRAGGNQPQHF. As DNA, the CDR3 is TGTGCCAGCAGCCAAGATCCCCGGGCGGGAGGCAATCAGCCCCAGCATTTT.

The genes are TRBV19 and TRBJ2-1, with D perhaps TRBD2 (6 bases). The ends were cut back, 6 bases at V and 2 bases at J, with 14 bases in the middle. CDR1 LNHDA and CDR2 SQIVND come from the germline V gene (reference sequence). The CDR3 totals 15 residues. This chain's CDR3 is CASSPGLSAYNEQFF. The DNA for the CDR3 is TGTGCCAGTAGCCCGGGACTTTCAGCCTACAATGAGCAGTTCTTC.

The genes are TRBV7-2 and TRBJ2-7; 7 bases map to TRBD2. With 1 base clipped from V and 5 bases from J, the junction kept 11 bases outside the gene matches. This CDR3 has 16 amino acids. Germline V gene lookup returns CDR1 SGHTA and CDR2 FQGNSA. The CDR3 region is CASSLVGVGGQNEQYF. CDR3 bases: TGTGCCAGCAGCTTAGTAGGGGTGGGAGGGCAGAACGAGCAGTACTTC.

This clone was counted a single time. This chain uses TRBV11-2 with TRBJ2-5; 12 bases align to TRBD2. The germline V gene has CDR1 SGHAT and CDR2 FQNNGV. The CDR3 contains 16 residues. J gave up 3 bases and V 3 bases, and 5 bases lay outside the gene matches. CDR3 residues: CASSFVLAGGEETQYF. CDR3 DNA sequence: TGTGCCAGCAGCTTCGTACTAGCGGGAGGTGAAGAGACCCAGTACTTC.

V usage is TRBV19 and J usage is TRBJ2-7, with D uncertain. In germline, CDR1 is LNHDA, CDR2 SQIVND (reference sequence). V gave up 1 base and J gave up 0 bases, with 7 bases separating them. The CDR3 extends over 14 amino acids. CDR3 in DNA: TGTGCCAGTAGTATAGGTGCTACCTCCTACGAGCAGTACTTC. Amino acid sequence: CASSIGATSYEQYF.

The chain links TRBV12-3 or TRBV12-4 to TRBJ2-7; maybe TRBD1 (5 bases). The CDR3 totals 12 residues. CDR3 sequence (DNA): TGTGCGCCGGGCAGGGATCTTTACGAGCAGTACTTC. This codes for CAPGRDLYEQYF.

For this clone: This sample includes further DNA sequences coding for the same CDR3. This chain uses TRBV14 with TRBJ2-7; maybe TRBD2 (5 bases). This CDR3 spans 15 amino acids. The V end lost 1 base, the J end lost 0 bases, and 10 bases lay between the germline ends. Germline lookup yields CDR1 SGHDN and CDR2 FVKESK. The CDR3 spells CASSQGASGSYEQYF. CDR3 DNA: TGTGCCAGCAGCCAAGGCGCCAGCGGCTCCTACGAGCAGTACTTC. Drawing the rest from reference TRBV14 and TRBJ2-7, the complete variable domain is EAGVTQFPSHSVIEKGQTVTLRCDPISGHDNLYWYRRVMGKEIKFLLHFVKESKQDESGMPNNRFLAERTGGTYSTLKVQPAELEDSGVYFCASSQGASGSYEQYFGPGTRLTVT.

The CDR3 DNA reads TGTGCCAGTAAGGGACAGGGGGGAGGTGAGCAGTTCTTC. Amino acid sequence: CASKGQGGGEQFF. V gene TRBV19 combines with J gene TRBJ2-1; 11 bases are a match to TRBD1. The CDR3 loop spans 13 amino acids. V lost 7 bases to trimming and J lost 9 bases; unmatched junction nucleotides: 5. Germline CDR1 is LNHDA and CDR2 is SQIVND (reference sequence).

This clone was detected only once. The chain is built from TRBV9 and TRBJ1-3, with TRBD1 as a possible D gene (5 bases). Deletions cut 1 base from V and 2 bases from J, with 13 bases between. Germline assignment: CDR1 SGDLS and CDR2 YYNGEE. The CDR3 is 16 residues long. The CDR3 sequence is CASSVFDDSPGNTIYF. In DNA form, the CDR3 reads TGTGCCAGCAGCGTATTTGACGACAGTCCTGGAAACACCATATATTTT.

The CDR3 is CASYSSPGELFF. The CDR3 DNA is TGTGCCAGCTACTCTAGCCCCGGGGAGCTGTTTTTT. The J gene is TRBJ2-2, the V gene TRBV5-6, with D possibly TRBD2 on 5 matching bases. Germline values: CDR1 SGHDT, CDR2 YYEEEE. The CDR3 covers 12 residues. The germline V and J ends were trimmed by 7 bases and 6 bases, with 10 bases remaining between them.

This clone was recorded once. The chain carries TRBV4-2 and TRBJ2-1; TRBD2 matches 7 bases. The CDR3 is 18 residues long. Germline CDR1 and CDR2: LGHNA and YNFKEQ. The J segment lost 7 bases and the V segment lost 6 bases, leaving 21 bases of the junction unmatched. The CDR3 spells CASRLLRGGGSVKNEQFF. The CDR3 DNA sequence: TGTGCCAGCAGACTTTTGAGGGGCGGCGGGAGTGTGAAAAATGAGCAGTTCTTC.

The rearrangement links TRBV6-6 to TRBJ2-7; tentative D call: TRBD2 (6 bases). V dropped 4 bases and J dropped 6 bases, with 16 bases sitting between them. The CDR3 runs 14 residues. CDR1 is MNHNY and CDR2 is SVGAGI in the germline V gene (reference sequence). DNA of the CDR3: TGTGCCAGCAGTTTGACTAGTCGGATCGGCGAGCAGTACTTC. The encoded protein is CASSLTSRIGEQYF.

The V call is TRBV7-9, the J call TRBJ1-3; D not resolved. Trimming left V 5 bases short and J 0 bases short, with 11 bases between. The germline V gene encodes CDR1 SEHNR and CDR2 FQNEAQ (reference sequence). The CDR3 runs 15 residues. CDR3 DNA sequence: TGTGCCAGCAGCCCCACAGCTAACTCTGGAAACACCATATATTTT. Amino acids: CASSPTANSGNTIYF.

The chain is built from TRBV2 and TRBJ1-1; D not certain. The CDR3 is made up of 14 amino acids. The germline V and J ends were trimmed by 7 bases and 0 bases, with 12 bases remaining between them. Germline V gene sequence: CDR1 SNHLY, CDR2 FYNNEI. The DNA of the CDR3 is TGTGCCAGCAAGGCCGGACTTATGAACACTGAAGCTTTCTTT. It yields the protein CASKAGLMNTEAFF.

This CDR3 reads CATPSDSSNTGELFF. DNA of the CDR3: TGTGCCACCCCCTCGGACAGTTCGAACACCGGGGAGCTGTTTTTT. The J gene is TRBJ2-2, the V gene TRBV28, with a weak D call TRBD1 (6 bases). This CDR3 is built from 15 residues. V was clipped by 10 bases and J by 0 bases, with 15 bases between them. Germline CDR1 reads MDHEN; CDR2 reads SYDVKM.

CDR3 sequence: CASSLYPGDEQYF. In DNA form, the CDR3 reads TGTGCCAGCAGCCTATACCCGGGGGACGAGCAGTACTTC. The rearrangement uses TRBV11-2 and TRBJ2-7, with D perhaps matching TRBD2 (6 bases). Germline CDR1 and CDR2: SGHAT and FQNNGV. The germline V and J ends were trimmed by 5 bases and 5 bases, with 13 bases remaining between them. CDR3 size: 13 residues.

CDR3 residues: CASGRGQPQHF. The CDR3 nucleotides read TGTGCCAGTGGGAGGGGGCAGCCCCAGCATTTT. The chain carries TRBV2 and TRBJ1-5; D is perhaps TRBD1 (6 bases). From germline, CDR1 is SNHLY and CDR2 FYNNEI. The CDR3 totals 11 residues. Trimming removed 9 bases from V and 7 bases from J, with 10 bases in between.